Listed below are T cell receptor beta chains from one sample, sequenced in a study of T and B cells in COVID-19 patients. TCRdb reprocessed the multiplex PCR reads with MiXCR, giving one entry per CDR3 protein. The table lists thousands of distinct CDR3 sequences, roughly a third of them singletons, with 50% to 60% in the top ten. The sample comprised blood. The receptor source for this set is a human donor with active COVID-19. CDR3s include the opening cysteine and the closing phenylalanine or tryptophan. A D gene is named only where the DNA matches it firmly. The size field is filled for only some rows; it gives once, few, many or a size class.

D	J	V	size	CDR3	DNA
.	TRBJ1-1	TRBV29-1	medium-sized	CSTVLNRENTEAFF	TGCAGCACGGTCTTGAACAGGGAGAACACTGAAGCTTTCTTT
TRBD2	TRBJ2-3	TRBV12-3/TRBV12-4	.	CASRRTSGSISGADTQYF	TGTGCCAGCAGACGGACTAGCGGGAGTATTTCCGGAGCAGATACGCAGTATTTT
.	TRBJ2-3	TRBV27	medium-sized	CASSLGRARGDTQYF	TGTGCCAGCAGTTTAGGACGGGCGAGGGGAGATACGCAGTATTTT
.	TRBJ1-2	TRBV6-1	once	CASSEDPRGGYTF	TGTGCCAGCAGTGAAGACCCAAGGGGCGGCTACACCTTC
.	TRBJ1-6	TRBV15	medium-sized	CATSRAVNSPLHF	TGTGCCACCAGCAGGGCAGTAAATTCACCCCTCCACTTT
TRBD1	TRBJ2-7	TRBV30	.	CAWSGQGFREQYF	TGTGCCTGGAGTGGACAGGGGTTCCGCGAGCAGTACTTC
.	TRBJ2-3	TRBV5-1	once	CASSLAEGRVTDTQYF	TGCGCCAGCAGCTTGGCCGAGGGCAGGGTTACAGATACGCAGTATTTT
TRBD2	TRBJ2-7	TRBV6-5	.	CASSYLGSGRGREQYF	TGTGCCAGCAGTTACCTTGGTAGCGGGAGGGGCAGGGAGCAGTACTTC
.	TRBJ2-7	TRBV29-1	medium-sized	CSVLQVLSYEQYF	TGCAGCGTATTACAGGTTCTCTCCTACGAGCAGTACTTC
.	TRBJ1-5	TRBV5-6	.	CASSWGFPGNQPQHF	TGTGCCAGCAGCTGGGGGTTCCCCGGAAATCAGCCCCAGCATTTT
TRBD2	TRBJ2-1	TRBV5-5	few	CASSPLGLAGGRSYNEQFF	TGTGCCAGCAGCCCCCTCGGACTAGCGGGAGGGCGGTCCTACAATGAGCAGTTCTTC
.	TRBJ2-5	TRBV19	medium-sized	CASSAPGAFSTQYF	TGTGCCAGTAGTGCCCCGGGGGCCTTTTCAACCCAGTACTTC
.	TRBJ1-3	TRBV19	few	CASRAASGNTIYF	TGTGCCAGTAGAGCTGCCTCTGGAAACACCATATATTTT
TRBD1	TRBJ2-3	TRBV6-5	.	CASSALDRGNGPQYF	TGTGCCAGCAGCGCCTTGGACAGGGGGAACGGTCCGCAGTATTTT
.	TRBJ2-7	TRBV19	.	CASSIALLSEQYF	TGTGCCAGTAGTATAGCCCTCCTCTCGGAGCAGTACTTC
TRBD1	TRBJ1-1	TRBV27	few	CASRGGQGYTEAFF	TGTGCCAGCAGGGGGGGACAGGGGTACACTGAAGCTTTCTTT
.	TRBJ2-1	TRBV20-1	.	CSARDPYNEQFF	TGCAGTGCTAGAGATCCCTACAATGAGCAGTTCTTC
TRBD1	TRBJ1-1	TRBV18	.	CASSTGQGTNTEAFF	TGTGCCAGCTCAACTGGACAGGGAACGAACACTGAAGCTTTCTTT
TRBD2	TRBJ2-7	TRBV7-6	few	CASSLEPGLHYEQYF	TGTGCCAGCAGCTTAGAACCGGGACTACACTACGAGCAGTACTTC
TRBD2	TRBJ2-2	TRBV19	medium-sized	CATSGRDTGELFF	TGTGCCACTAGCGGGAGGGACACCGGGGAGCTGTTTTTT
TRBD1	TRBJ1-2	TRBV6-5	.	CASSYRGRGQGGYTF	TGTGCCAGCAGTTATCGTGGGAGGGGGCAGGGAGGCTACACCTTC
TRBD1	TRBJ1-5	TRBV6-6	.	CAAARGLEQPQHF	TGTGCCGCGGCCAGGGGGCTGGAGCAGCCCCAGCATTTT
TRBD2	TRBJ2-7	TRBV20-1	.	CSAHPTSGRAREQYF	TGCAGTGCCCATCCCACTAGCGGGAGGGCGAGGGAGCAGTACTTC
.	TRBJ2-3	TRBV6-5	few	CASSYSKFDTQYF	TGTGCCAGCAGTTACTCGAAGTTCGATACGCAGTATTTT
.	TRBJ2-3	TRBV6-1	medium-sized	CASSEVEQSNTQYF	TGTGCCAGCAGTGAAGTGGAACAGTCGAATACGCAGTATTTT
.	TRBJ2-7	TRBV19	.	CASRPWDGPAKQYF	TGTGCCAGTAGACCATGGGACGGCCCTGCGAAGCAGTACTTC
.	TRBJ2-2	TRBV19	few	CASSMDSRGTGELFF	TGTGCCAGTAGTATGGACTCCAGAGGCACCGGGGAGCTGTTTTTT
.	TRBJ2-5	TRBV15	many	CATSRETREETQYF	TGTGCCACCAGCAGAGAAACCAGGGAAGAGACCCAGTACTTC
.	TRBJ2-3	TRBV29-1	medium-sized	CSVGRSILTDTQYF	TGCAGCGTGGGGAGGTCTATACTCACAGATACGCAGTATTTT
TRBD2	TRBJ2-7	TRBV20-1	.	CSARGLAGPYEQYF	TGCAGTGCACGGGGACTAGCGGGACCCTACGAGCAGTACTTC
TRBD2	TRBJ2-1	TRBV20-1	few	CSARGGLAKRSYNEQFF	TGCAGTGCTAGAGGAGGACTAGCGAAAAGGTCCTACAATGAGCAGTTCTTC
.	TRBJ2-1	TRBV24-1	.	CATSDLGGAGYNEQFF	TGTGCCACCAGTGATTTGGGGGGGGCAGGCTACAATGAGCAGTTCTTC
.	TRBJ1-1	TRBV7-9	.	CASRDVNTEAFF	TGTGCCAGCAGGGATGTGAACACTGAAGCTTTCTTT
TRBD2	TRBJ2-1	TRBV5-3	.	CASSWRVSGSGNEQFF	TGCGCCAGCAGCTGGAGGGTTAGCGGGAGTGGCAATGAGCAGTTCTTC
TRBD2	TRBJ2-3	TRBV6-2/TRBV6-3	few	CASRRLAGGGRTDTQYF	TGTGCCAGCAGAAGACTAGCGGGAGGGGGGCGGACAGATACGCAGTATTTT
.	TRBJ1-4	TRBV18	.	CASSPVANEKLFF	TGTGCCAGCTCACCGGTAGCGAATGAAAAACTGTTTTTT
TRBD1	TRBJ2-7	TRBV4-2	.	CASSQALGQGYEQYF	TGTGCCAGCAGCCAAGCCCTCGGACAGGGCTACGAGCAGTACTTC
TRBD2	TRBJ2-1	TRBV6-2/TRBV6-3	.	CASSSSLAGSYNEQFF	TGTGCCAGCAGTTCTTCACTAGCGGGATCCTACAATGAGCAGTTCTTC
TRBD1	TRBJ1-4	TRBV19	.	CASSIRGPDEKLFF	TGTGCCAGTAGTATCAGGGGGCCTGATGAAAAACTGTTTTTT
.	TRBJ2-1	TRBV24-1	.	CATSDLYREDEQFF	TGTGCCACCAGTGATTTGTACCGAGAGGATGAGCAGTTCTTC
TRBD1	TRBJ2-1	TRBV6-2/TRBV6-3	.	CASRLPGQSLHAQFF	TGTGCCAGCAGACTTCCGGGACAGTCTCTCCATGCGCAGTTCTTC
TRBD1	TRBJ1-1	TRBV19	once	CASSFDRGTEAFF	TGTGCCAGTAGTTTCGACAGGGGCACTGAAGCTTTCTTT
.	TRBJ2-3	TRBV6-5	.	CAGSSPPSGADTQYF	TGTGCCGGCAGTTCCCCTCCGTCTGGTGCAGATACGCAGTATTTT
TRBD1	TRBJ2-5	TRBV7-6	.	CASSLAVSGSGGETQYF	TGTGCCAGCAGCTTAGCAGTTTCCGGATCAGGGGGAGAGACCCAGTACTTC
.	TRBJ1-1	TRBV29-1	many	CSVDTGTEAFF	TGCAGCGTTGATACGGGGACTGAAGCTTTCTTT
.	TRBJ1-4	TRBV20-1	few	CSARKGATNEKLFF	TGCAGTGCTAGAAAGGGGGCAACTAATGAAAAACTGTTTTTT
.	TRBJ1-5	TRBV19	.	CASSTYSTSNQLQHF	TGTGCCAGTAGTACCTACTCAACGAGCAATCAGCTCCAGCATTTT
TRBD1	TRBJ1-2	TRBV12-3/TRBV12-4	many	CASSPRTGYGYTF	TGTGCCAGCAGTCCTCGGACAGGCTATGGCTACACCTTC
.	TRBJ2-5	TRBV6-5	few	CASSYYVKETQYF	TGTGCCAGCAGTTACTACGTTAAAGAGACCCAGTACTTC
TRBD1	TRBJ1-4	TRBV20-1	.	CSARPGQGTEKLFF	TGCAGTGCTAGACCGGGACAGGGGACTGAAAAACTGTTTTTT
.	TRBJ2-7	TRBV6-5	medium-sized	CASSYNRGYEQYF	TGTGCCAGCAGTTACAATCGAGGCTACGAGCAGTACTTC
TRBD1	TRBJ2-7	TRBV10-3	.	CVISDLQGSSYEQYF	TGTGTTATCAGTGATCTACAGGGGAGCTCCTACGAGCAGTACTTC
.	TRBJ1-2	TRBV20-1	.	CSASPSGSGYTF	TGCAGTGCTAGTCCCTCGGGGTCTGGCTACACCTTC
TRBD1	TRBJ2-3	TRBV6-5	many	CASTVRQGGTDTQYF	TGTGCCAGCACCGTAAGACAGGGGGGCACAGATACGCAGTATTTT
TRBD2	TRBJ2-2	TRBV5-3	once	CASSFTGLAAPGTGELFF	TGCGCCAGCAGCTTTACGGGACTAGCGGCCCCGGGCACCGGGGAGCTGTTTTTT
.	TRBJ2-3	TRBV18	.	CASSPPGNRVGDTQYF	TGTGCCAGCTCACCACCGGGAAACCGAGTTGGAGATACGCAGTATTTT
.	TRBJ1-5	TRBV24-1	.	CATSNRGNQPQHF	TGTGCCACCTCCAACAGGGGCAATCAGCCCCAGCATTTT
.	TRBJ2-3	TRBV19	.	CASSLPPGLTDTQYF	TGTGCCAGCAGCTTGCCCCCAGGGCTCACAGATACGCAGTATTTT